This T cell receptor (beta chain) is from a study of cytomegalovirus exposure and HLA in healthy donors. PCR amplification relied on 60 Vbeta primers (plus 13 Jbeta primers). Measured with immunoSEQ multiplex PCR; TCRdb has only the in-frame clones, and not every one. The sample has around 100,000 clones, about three fifths seen once. The source is a man in his thirties or forties in good health and CMV-seronegative. Sequenced: PBMCs.

The chain's CDR3 is CATSRDPDSAATNEKLFF. CDR3 sequence (DNA): TGTGCCACCAGCAGAGATCCGGACAGTGCTGCAACTAATGAAAAACTGTTTTTT. The gene calls are TRBV15 and TRBJ1-4; a weak D match, TRBD1 (6 bases). V was trimmed by 0 bases and J by 0 bases, leaving 14 bases between them. The length of the CDR3 is 18 residues. Germline V gives CDR1 LNHNV, CDR2 YYDKDF (reference sequence).